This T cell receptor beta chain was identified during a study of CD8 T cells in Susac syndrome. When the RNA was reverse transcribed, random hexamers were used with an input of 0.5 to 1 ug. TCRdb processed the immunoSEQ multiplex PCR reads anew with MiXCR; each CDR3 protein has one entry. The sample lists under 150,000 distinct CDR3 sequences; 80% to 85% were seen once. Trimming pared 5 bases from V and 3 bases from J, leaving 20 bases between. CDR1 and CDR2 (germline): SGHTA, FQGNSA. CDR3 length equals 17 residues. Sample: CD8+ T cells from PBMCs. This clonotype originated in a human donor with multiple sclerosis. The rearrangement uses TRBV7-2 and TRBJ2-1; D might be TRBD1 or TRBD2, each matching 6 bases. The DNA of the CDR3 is TGTGCCAGCAGCCCAATAGGGGGGAGGCCCTTCTACAATGAGCAGTTCTTC. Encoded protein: CASSPIGGRPFYNEQFF.